This T cell receptor (beta chain) is drawn from a study of regulatory T cells in long-lasting Graves disease. Study results and limitations: Persistent disease preferred TRBV28, TRBJ1-2 and TRBJ2-5. Patients whose Graves' disease persisted exhibited lower TCR diversity than those newly diagnosed.

Concerning this clonotype: Its antigen is as yet unknown.

CDR3 regions were amplified by Arm-PCR using iRepertoire HTBI primers to build TCR beta libraries. TCRdb reanalysed the multiplex PCR reads using MiXCR and keeps one entry per CDR3 protein. The sample contains over 250,000 distinct CDR3 sequences, under 25% of which appear only once. Noted time point: persistent/refractory GD, antithyroid drugs over 5 years with positive TRAb. Scientists built the TCR library using RNA that was extracted from PBMCs. EDTA tubes were used for drawing around 8.8 milliliters of peripheral blood. This CDR3 is 12 amino acids long. Germline CDR1 reads DFQATT; CDR2 reads SNEGSKA (reference sequence). The trim removed 5 bases at V and 6 bases at J, leaving 5 bases unmatched.

The TCR was taken from a female donor with Graves disease. The gene calls are TRBV20-1 and TRBJ2-3, with 7 bases that match TRBD2. The sequencing used peripheral blood mononuclear cells (PBMCs), collected when the disease was refractory, from a patient treated with antithyroid drugs. CDR3 sequence (DNA): TGCAGTGCTCTGGCGGGAGTTGATACGCAGTATTTT. As protein: CSALAGVDTQYF.